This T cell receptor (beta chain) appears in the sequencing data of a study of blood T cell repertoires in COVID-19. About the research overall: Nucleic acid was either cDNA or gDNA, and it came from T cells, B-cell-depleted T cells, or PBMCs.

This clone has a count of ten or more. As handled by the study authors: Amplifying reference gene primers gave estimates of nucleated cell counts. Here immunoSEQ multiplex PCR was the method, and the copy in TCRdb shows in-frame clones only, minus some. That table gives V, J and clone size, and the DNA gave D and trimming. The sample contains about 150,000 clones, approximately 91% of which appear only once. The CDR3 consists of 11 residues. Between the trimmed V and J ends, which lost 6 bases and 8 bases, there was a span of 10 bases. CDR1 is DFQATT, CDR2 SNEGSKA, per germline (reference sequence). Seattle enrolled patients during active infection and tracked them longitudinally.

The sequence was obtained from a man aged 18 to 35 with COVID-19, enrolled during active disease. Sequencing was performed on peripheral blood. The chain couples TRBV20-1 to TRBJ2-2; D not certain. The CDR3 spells CSAPLLGELFF. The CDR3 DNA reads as TGCAGTGCCCCCCTTCTGGGGGAGCTGTTTTTT.